The clone carrying this TCR beta chain was observed a few times. The data were taken from a study of T-cell reconstitution after alpha-beta-depleted transplantation in children. Trimming removed 4 bases from V and 4 bases from J, with 16 bases in between. Germline CDR1 reads MDHEN; CDR2 reads SYDVKM. This CDR3 has 15 residues. Molecular barcoding with unique molecular identifiers was used for the TCRbeta library. TCRdb ran MiXCR on the PCR reads and lists one entry per CDR3 protein. The sample includes around 240,000 distinct CDR3 sequences, around 8.9% of them seen just once. This receptor was identified in a human donor who donated a stem cell graft to a child with SCID. The chain has TRBV28 and TRBJ1-1, with a possible D match to TRBD1 (5 bases). This specimen consisted of PBMCs from the stem cell graft donor, obtained from the stem cell graft. The CDR3 DNA sequence: TGTGCCAGCAGTTCCCTCCGGGGGGAAGGCACTGAAGCTTTCTTT. Translating gives CASSSLRGEGTEAFF. Variable domain in full (rest from reference TRBV28 and TRBJ1-1): DVKVTQSSRYLVKRTGEKVFLECVQDMDHENMFWYRQDPGLGLRLIYFSYDVKMKEKGDIPEGYSVSREKKERFSLILESASTNQTSMYLCASSSLRGEGTEAFFGQGTRLTVV.